The text below deals with one T cell receptor beta chain. Its antigen is not known. TCRdb's copy holds only in-frame clones and misses some; the assay was immunoSEQ multiplex PCR. The table lists some 25,000 clones, 80% to 95% of them singletons. The time point denotes: approximately 11 months of natalizumab therapy. This sample was included in a study of multiple sclerosis patients with progressive multifocal leukoencephalopathy. Overall study findings and caveats: Before and during natalizumab, the clones expanded at PML already existed.

The CDR3 is made up of 18 amino acids. Trimming removed 1 base from V and 5 bases from J; junction bases left unmatched: 14. In germline, CDR1 is MGHRA, CDR2 YSYEKL. The chain links TRBV4-1 to TRBJ2-5, with 9 bases matching TRBD2. The TCR was taken from a man aged 30-40 years with multiple sclerosis. The sample was PBMCs, taken from a patient treated with natalizumab. The CDR3: CASSQGPLGGRALETQYF. The DNA for the CDR3 is TGCGCCAGCAGCCAAGGCCCCCTAGGCGGGAGGGCCCTGGAGACCCAGTACTTC.